Sequencing of this T cell receptor (beta chain) was carried out in a study of beta chain features in type 1 diabetes. General study findings and limits: Significant though moderate, a shortening of TCRB CDR3s appeared in all four CD4+ subsets of Type 1 diabetes patients.

The CDR3 totals 14 residues. Germline CDR1 SGHTA, CDR2 FQGNSA. The V end was cut by 1 base, the J end by 7 bases, with 11 bases between. Every bit of the isolated RNA underwent reverse transcription, so sequencing read expressed TCRB transcripts. TCRdb keeps only in-frame clones here, not all; method: immunoSEQ multiplex PCR. The sample has almost 350,000 clones, around 8.5% seen once. This clone was seen only a few times. Its antigen is as yet unknown. The rearrangement joins TRBV7-2 to TRBJ1-5, with D unresolved. The TCR sequence derives from a man under 40 with type 1 diabetes. The sequencing sample was made of central memory CD4+ T cells from blood. The CDR3 sequence: CASSLGAGGQPQHF. The CDR3 DNA follows: TGTGCCAGCAGCTTAGGGGCAGGAGGACAGCCCCAGCATTTT.